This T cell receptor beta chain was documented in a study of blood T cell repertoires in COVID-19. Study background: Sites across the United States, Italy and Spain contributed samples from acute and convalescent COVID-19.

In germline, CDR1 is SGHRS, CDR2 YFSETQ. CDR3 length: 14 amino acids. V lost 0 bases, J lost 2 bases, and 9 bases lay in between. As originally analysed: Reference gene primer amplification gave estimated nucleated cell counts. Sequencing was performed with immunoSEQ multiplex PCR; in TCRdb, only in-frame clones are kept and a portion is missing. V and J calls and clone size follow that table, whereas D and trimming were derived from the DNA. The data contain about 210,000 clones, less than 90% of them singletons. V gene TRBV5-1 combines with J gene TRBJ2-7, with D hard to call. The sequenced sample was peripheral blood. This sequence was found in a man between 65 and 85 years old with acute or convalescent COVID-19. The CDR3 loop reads CASSLGLKPYEQYF. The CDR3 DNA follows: TGCGCCAGCAGCTTGGGACTGAAACCCTACGAGCAGTACTTC. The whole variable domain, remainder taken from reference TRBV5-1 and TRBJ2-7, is KAGVTQTPRYLIKTRGQQVTLSCSPISGHRSVSWYQQTPGQGLQFLFEYFSETQRNKGNFPGRFSGRQFSNSRSEMNVSTLELGDSALYLCASSLGLKPYEQYFGPGTRLTVT.